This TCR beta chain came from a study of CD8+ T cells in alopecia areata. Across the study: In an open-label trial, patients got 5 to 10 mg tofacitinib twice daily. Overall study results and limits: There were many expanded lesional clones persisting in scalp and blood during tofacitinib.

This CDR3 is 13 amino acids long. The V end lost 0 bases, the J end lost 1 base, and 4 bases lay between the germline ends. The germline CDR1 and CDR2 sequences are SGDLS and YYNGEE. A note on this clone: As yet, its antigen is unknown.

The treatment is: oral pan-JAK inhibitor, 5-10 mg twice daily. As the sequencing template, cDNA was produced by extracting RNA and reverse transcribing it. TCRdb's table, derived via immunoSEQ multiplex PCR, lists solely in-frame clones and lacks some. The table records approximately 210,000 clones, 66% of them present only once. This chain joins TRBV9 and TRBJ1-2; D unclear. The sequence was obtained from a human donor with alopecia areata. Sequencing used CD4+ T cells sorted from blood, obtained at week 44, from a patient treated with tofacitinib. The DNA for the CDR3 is TGTGCCAGCAGCGTAGACAGTAACTATGGCTACACCTTC. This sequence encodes CASSVDSNYGYTF.